This TCR beta chain was identified in a study of PD-L1 blockade in urothelial cancer. At the level of the study: Once treatment had started, blood was analyzed at 3 weeks (second dose) and again at 6 weeks.

Trimming took 0 bases from V and 8 from J, leaving 8 bases between them. The V gene's germline CDR1 is SGHKS and CDR2 YYEKEE (reference sequence). The CDR3 consists of 12 residues. The sample's time point: peripheral blood 6 weeks after treatment start. Patients suffered from locally advanced or metastatic urothelial carcinoma. Clones were sequenced by immunoSEQ multiplex PCR, and TCRdb holds only the in-frame ones, with some missing. The sample carries around 45,000 clones, 83% recorded once. This receptor was taken from a man aged 55 to 70 with urothelial cancer. The sample in question was PBMCs, obtained around atezolizumab (anti-PD-L1) treatment. The J gene is TRBJ1-1, the V gene TRBV5-5; D is unresolved. CDR3 loop: CASSLAGLEAFF. In nucleotides, the CDR3 is TGTGCCAGCAGCTTGGCGGGGTTGGAAGCTTTCTTT.